A selection of T cell receptor beta chains follows, all from one sample in a study of cytomegalovirus exposure and HLA in healthy donors. Assay: immunoSEQ multiplex PCR; the TCRdb copy retains only in-frame clones and omits some. Of roughly 180,000 clones in the sample, roughly a tenth were seen once. The source material was PBMCs. These receptors came from a woman aged 25-40 years in good health and CMV-seropositive. CDR3s include the opening cysteine and the closing phenylalanine or tryptophan. D genes are given only for firm matches. Clone size, where shown, is once, few, many, or a class for clones that have expanded.

v_gene	j_gene	d_gene	abundance	CDR3nt	CDR3aa
TRBV10-3	TRBJ1-4	TRBD1	.	TGTGCCACCAAGAGAGAGGGGGCGCGAGGTGAAAAACTGTTTTTT	CATKREGARGEKLFF
TRBV5-1	TRBJ2-6	.	few	TGCGCCAGCACCCTCGTTTGGAGGGCTGGGGCCAACGTCCTGACTTTC	CASTLVWRAGANVLTF
TRBV19	TRBJ1-2	TRBD1	few	TGTGCCAGTAGATCCGTCTTCAGGGGGGCGGGCTATGGCTACACCTTC	CASRSVFRGAGYGYTF
TRBV5-4	TRBJ2-7	TRBD1	few	TGTGCCAGCAAGTCAAAGCCGGGACAGGGGATCAACGAGCAGTACTTC	CASKSKPGQGINEQYF
TRBV5-1	TRBJ2-7	.	few	TGCGCCAGCAGCTCCGACAGGTCCTACGAGCAGTACTTC	CASSSDRSYEQYF
TRBV25-1	TRBJ1-1	.	.	TGTGCCAGCAGCCGCCACCCACAGGCTCAAGGTGAAGCTTTCTTT	CASSRHPQAQGEAFF
TRBV14	TRBJ2-7	TRBD2	few	TGTGCCAGCAGCACCAGGACGGTGGGACTAGCGGGAGTCCTCGAGCAGTACTTC	CASSTRTVGLAGVLEQYF
TRBV11-2	TRBJ1-2	TRBD1	.	TGTGCCAGCAGCAGGGACAGGGAAGGCCATGGCTACACCTTC	CASSRDREGHGYTF
TRBV6-1	TRBJ2-7	TRBD2	few	TGTGCCAGCAGTGAATGGACTAGCGGATTCTACGAGCAGTACTTC	CASSEWTSGFYEQYF
TRBV19	TRBJ2-7	TRBD2	.	TGTGCCAGTAGTCGGAGCGGGAGGGCCTTTCTATCCGAGCAGTACTTC	CASSRSGRAFLSEQYF
TRBV19	TRBJ1-2	TRBD1	few	TGTGCCAGTTCCCGGGACAGCCTCTATGGGGGCTACACCTTC	CASSRDSLYGGYTF
TRBV9	TRBJ1-2	.	.	TGTGCCAGCAGCGTATGGGACAACACTAACTATGGCTACACCTTC	CASSVWDNTNYGYTF
TRBV19	TRBJ1-4	.	.	TGTGCCAGTAGCAAGGGGAATGAAAAACTGTTTTTT	CASSKGNEKLFF
TRBV2	TRBJ1-1	TRBD1	.	TGTGCCAGCAGTGGGGACAGGAGGACTGAAGCTTTCTTT	CASSGDRRTEAFF
TRBV7-6	TRBJ2-2	.	few	TGTGCCAGCAGCCCCTTATCGAACACCGGGGAGCTGTTTTTT	CASSPLSNTGELFF
TRBV2	TRBJ2-5	TRBD2	few	TGTGCCAGCAGATTGACTAGCGGCCAAGAGACCCAGTACTTC	CASRLTSGQETQYF
TRBV6-1	TRBJ1-3	.	.	TGTGCCAGCACCTTTGGCAGCTCTGGAAACACCATATATTTT	CASTFGSSGNTIYF
TRBV4-2	TRBJ2-7	TRBD2	few	TGTGCCAGCAGCCAACTTGGACTAGCGGGGTACGAGCAGTACTTC	CASSQLGLAGYEQYF
TRBV19	TRBJ1-1	TRBD1	few	TGTGCCAGTAGTCAGGGCCCGGGACAGTGGTTAGCTTTCTTT	CASSQGPGQWLAFF
TRBV18	TRBJ1-5	TRBD1	few	TGTGCCAGCTCACCCGACAGGGGATCGATTCAGCCCCAGCATTTT	CASSPDRGSIQPQHF
TRBV5-6	TRBJ1-2	TRBD1	.	TGTGCCAGCAGCTTGAGGGGACAGGGTGTTGACTATGGCTACACCTTC	CASSLRGQGVDYGYTF
TRBV11-3	TRBJ2-1	.	.	TGTGCCAGCAGCTTAGCTTTGAGCTCCTACAATGAGCAGTTCTTC	CASSLALSSYNEQFF
TRBV4-1	TRBJ2-1	.	.	TGCGCCAGCAGCCAAGAAGTGAGGGGGGGTGAGCAGTTCTTC	CASSQEVRGGEQFF
TRBV9	TRBJ1-5	TRBD1	.	TGTGCCAGCAGCCTAGGGGGCGGCAATCAGCCCCAGCATTTT	CASSLGGGNQPQHF
TRBV14	TRBJ2-5	.	.	TGTGCCAGCAGCCCCTGGACAGACCCCGAGACCCAGTACTTC	CASSPWTDPETQYF
TRBV6-5	TRBJ1-2	.	.	TGTGCCAGCAGTTACTCGCCCAATAGCTATGGCTACACCTTC	CASSYSPNSYGYTF
TRBV14	TRBJ1-1	.	.	TGTGCCAGCAGCCTTAAAGGGGGTAGCGTCGAAGCTTTCTTT	CASSLKGGSVEAFF
TRBV19	TRBJ2-3	TRBD2	.	TGTGCCAGTAGTGCCGAAACTAGCGGGAGATACTCGGATACGCAGTATTTT	CASSAETSGRYSDTQYF
TRBV5-4	TRBJ2-7	TRBD1	few	TGTGCCAGCAGCTTCCGACAGGGGGCAATCGAAGACGAGCAGTACTTC	CASSFRQGAIEDEQYF
TRBV19	TRBJ1-2	.	.	TGTGCCAGTAGTATATCAGGGGCGCGCGGCTACACCTTC	CASSISGARGYTF
TRBV11-2	TRBJ1-1	.	.	TGTGCCAGCAGCTTGCAGGGGATCACTGAAGCTTTCTTT	CASSLQGITEAFF
TRBV5-1	TRBJ2-1	TRBD1	.	TGCGCCAGCAGCTCTGTTAGGGACAGTTACAATGAGCAGTTCTTC	CASSSVRDSYNEQFF
TRBV29-1	TRBJ2-1	.	few	TGCAGCGCCCTGCTGGGACACCCTTACAATGAGCAGTTCTTC	CSALLGHPYNEQFF
TRBV19	TRBJ1-4	.	.	TGTGCCAGTAGTCGGGGAAGCGGTAATGAAAAACTGTTTTTT	CASSRGSGNEKLFF
TRBV2	TRBJ1-2	.	.	TGTGCCAGCAGTGACAGGGGTGCCTATGGCTACACCTTC	CASSDRGAYGYTF
TRBV7-2	TRBJ2-5	.	.	TGTGCCAGCAGCTCCTTTTTTCAGACCCAGTACTTC	CASSSFFQTQYF
TRBV19	TRBJ1-4	.	few	TGTGCCAGTAGTACCAGGGGAGAAAAACTGTTTTTT	CASSTRGEKLFF
TRBV5-8	TRBJ2-3	.	.	TGTGCCAGCAGCTTTTGGAGTGCCGGCACAGATACGCAGTATTTT	CASSFWSAGTDTQYF
TRBV7-9	TRBJ2-1	TRBD2	.	TGTGCCAGCAGCGTAACTAGCGGGCCCTACAATGAGCAGTTCTTC	CASSVTSGPYNEQFF